This TCR beta chain was sequenced during a study of CD8 T cells in ankylosing spondylitis. The study, taken as a whole, reports: Seven to nine highly homologous variants made up a TCR beta motif that seemed to typify ankylosing spondylitis blood.

This clonotype was counted a few times. Its cognate antigen is unknown. TCRdb passed the 5' RACE reads through MiXCR, listing each CDR3 protein once. The table has a few hundred thousand distinct CDR3 sequences, about a sixth seen once; the top ten hold under 45%. V lost 4 bases to trimming and J lost 1 base, with 18 bases between them. CDR1 is SGHAT, CDR2 FQDESV, per germline (reference sequence). The CDR3 is 17 residues long. The sequencing sample was made of blood, either unsorted or a sorted T cell fraction (not recorded which). The rearrangement joins TRBV11-1 to TRBJ2-3; a possible D gene is TRBD2 (5 bases). The source is a male donor with ankylosing spondylitis. The CDR3 nucleotides read TGTGCCAGCAGCTACCCGGACTTACGGTGGGGCACAGATACGCAGTATTTT. This translates into CASSYPDLRWGTDTQYF.